The rows below give T cell receptor beta chains drawn from one sample of a study of T-cell reconstitution after alpha-beta-depleted transplantation in children. TCRdb used MiXCR to reprocess the PCR reads, holding one entry per CDR3 protein. The table includes a few hundred thousand distinct CDR3 sequences, about a tenth detected once. The sequencing used PBMCs from the stem cell graft donor, collected from the stem cell graft. These receptors all come from a human donor who donated a stem cell graft to a child with acute lymphoblastic leukemia. Both conserved end residues are part of each CDR3. The D gene is left open where the match is weak. Clone sizes are given selectively: once, few, many, or a class where the clone is expanded.

>TRBJ1-2|TRBV4-2|-|-
CASSQDSGLDYGYTF
TGTGCCAGCAGCCAAGATTCGGGGTTGGACTATGGCTACACCTTC
>TRBJ1-1|TRBV7-2|-|many
CASSPWDGKGAFF
TGTGCCAGCAGCCCCTGGGACGGTAAGGGAGCTTTCTTT
>TRBJ1-4|TRBV28|-|-
CASSPPGGGAGREKLFF
TGTGCCAGCAGTCCCCCCGGAGGGGGGGCCGGAAGAGAAAAACTGTTTTTT
>TRBJ1-5|TRBV4-1|-|many
CASSQSGTSNQPQHF
TGCGCCAGCAGCCAATCAGGGACTAGCAATCAGCCCCAGCATTTT
>TRBJ2-7|TRBV4-1|TRBD2|few
CASSHGIRREKSYEQYF
TGCGCCAGCAGCCACGGAATACGGCGGGAGAAAAGCTACGAGCAGTACTTC
>TRBJ1-2|TRBV12-3/TRBV12-4|-|-
CASSLDGYTF
TGTGCCAGCAGTTTAGATGGCTACACCTTC
>TRBJ2-2|TRBV9|-|-
CASSGARGPTGELFF
TGTGCCAGCAGCGGGGCTCGGGGCCCCACCGGGGAGCTGTTTTTT
>TRBJ2-1|TRBV20-1|TRBD2|many
CSAAGTRVYNEQFF
TGCAGTGCTGCCGGGACTAGGGTTTACAATGAGCAGTTCTTC
>TRBJ1-2|TRBV7-9|-|many
CASSLGPYGYTF
TGTGCCAGCAGTTTAGGTCCGTATGGCTACACCTTC
>TRBJ2-1|TRBV4-1|-|-
CASSQVITEVGFF
TGCGCCAGCAGCCAAGTAATAACCGAGGTTGGGTTCTTC
>TRBJ2-7|TRBV7-2|TRBD2|-
CASSLTAGGEQYF
TGTGCCAGCAGCTTAACGGCGGGAGGCGAGCAGTACTTC
>TRBJ2-1|TRBV27|TRBD2|few
CASSLSPSGMTRFDEQFF
TGTGCCAGCAGTTTAAGTCCTAGCGGGATGACTAGGTTTGATGAGCAGTTCTTC
>TRBJ2-5|TRBV28|-|-
CASSHRAGRIWQETQYF
TGTGCCAGCAGTCACCGGGCGGGACGGATATGGCAAGAGACCCAGTACTTC
>TRBJ2-7|TRBV27|-|-
CASSLRAFDPYEQYF
TGTGCCAGCAGTCTCCGGGCCTTTGACCCCTACGAGCAGTACTTC
>TRBJ1-6|TRBV30|-|few
CAWSPNHVVDSPLHF
TGTGCCTGGAGCCCGAACCATGTAGTGGATTCACCCCTCCACTTT
>TRBJ1-1|TRBV6-2/TRBV6-3|-|few
CASSYQGPMNTEAFF
TGTGCCAGCAGTTACCAGGGGCCAATGAACACTGAAGCTTTCTTT
>TRBJ2-5|TRBV7-2|-|few
CASSVGGSATQYF
TGTGCCAGCAGCGTGGGGGGATCGGCGACCCAGTACTTC
>TRBJ2-1|TRBV5-1|TRBD2|few
CASSLGRGRGDEQFF
TGCGCCAGCAGCTTGGGGCGCGGGAGAGGTGATGAGCAGTTCTTC
>TRBJ2-5|TRBV10-3|TRBD2|-
CASGEGSGQETQYF
TGTGCCTCCGGGGAGGGTTCCGGCCAAGAGACCCAGTACTTC
>TRBJ1-6|TRBV4-2|TRBD1|-
CASSPLGWGTESDLSSYNSPLHF
TGTGCCAGCAGCCCACTCGGTTGGGGGACAGAATCCGACTTGAGCTCCTATAATTCACCCCTCCACTTT
>TRBJ2-4|TRBV7-9|TRBD1|few
CASSLGDRGAKNIQYF
TGTGCCAGCAGCTTAGGGGACAGGGGAGCCAAAAACATTCAGTACTTC
>TRBJ1-6|TRBV11-2|-|-
CASSPAHIGFSSYNSPLHF
TGTGCCAGCAGCCCAGCCCACATAGGGTTCAGCTCCTATAATTCACCCCTCCACTTT
>TRBJ2-2|TRBV24-1|TRBD1|many
CATSDPSAGGYTGELFF
TGTGCCACCAGTGACCCTTCGGCAGGGGGTTACACCGGGGAGCTGTTTTTT
>TRBJ2-3|TRBV5-1|-|-
CASSLVVFTDTQYF
TGCGCCAGCAGCTTAGTGGTTTTCACAGATACGCAGTATTTT
>TRBJ2-2|TRBV7-9|-|many
CASMDWANTGELFF
TGTGCCAGCATGGACTGGGCAAACACCGGGGAGCTGTTTTTT
>TRBJ1-1|TRBV27|-|many
CASSTGRAHTEAFF
TGTGCCAGCAGTACCGGTCGAGCCCACACTGAAGCTTTCTTT
>TRBJ2-7|TRBV3-1|-|many
CASSHESSETYEQYF
TGTGCCAGCAGCCATGAGTCTAGCGAAACCTACGAGCAGTACTTC
>TRBJ2-1|TRBV5-1|TRBD2|few
CASSLALAGGPGEQFF
TGCGCCAGCAGCTTGGCGTTAGCGGGAGGGCCCGGGGAGCAGTTCTTC
>TRBJ2-7|TRBV12-3/TRBV12-4|-|few
CASRSGQSYEQYF
TGTGCCAGCAGATCCGGACAGTCCTACGAGCAGTACTTC
>TRBJ2-5|TRBV7-9|-|many
CASSLGAKETQYF
TGTGCCAGCAGCTTAGGAGCGAAAGAGACCCAGTACTTC
>TRBJ1-1|TRBV29-1|-|-
CSVGPGENTEAFF
TGCAGCGTCGGCCCTGGGGAGAACACTGAAGCTTTCTTT
>TRBJ2-1|TRBV4-1|-|many
CASSLAAGLYNEQFF
TGCGCCAGCAGCCTCGCGGCGGGACTCTACAATGAGCAGTTCTTC
>TRBJ1-1|TRBV12-3/TRBV12-4|TRBD1|many
CASFPGGTEAFF
TGTGCCAGCTTCCCAGGGGGCACTGAAGCTTTCTTT
>TRBJ2-7|TRBV7-8|TRBD1|few
CASRRGDRGNEQYF
TGTGCCAGCAGGCGCGGGGACAGGGGAAACGAGCAGTACTTC
>TRBJ1-2|TRBV5-6|TRBD1|few
CASSIAGTASYGYTF
TGTGCCAGCAGCATCGCCGGGACAGCATCCTATGGCTACACCTTC
>TRBJ2-4|TRBV29-1|-|many
CSVDGGGKNIQYF
TGCAGCGTTGATGGCGGCGGGAAGAACATTCAGTACTTC
>TRBJ2-2|TRBV4-3|-|-
CASSVSRDTDGGELFF
TGCGCCAGCAGCGTAAGCCGGGACACCGATGGAGGGGAGCTGTTTTTT
>TRBJ2-7|TRBV29-1|-|many
CSVKPRGGYEQYF
TGCAGCGTCAAACCCAGGGGAGGGTACGAGCAGTACTTC
>TRBJ2-5|TRBV6-1|TRBD1|few
CASSERTGEETQYF
TGTGCCAGCAGTGAAAGGACAGGGGAAGAGACCCAGTACTTC
>TRBJ2-3|TRBV6-5|-|few
CASSSPTGGDTQYF
TGTGCCAGCAGTTCCCCGACCGGGGGTGATACGCAGTATTTT
>TRBJ1-5|TRBV20-1|-|many
CSARDRGQGSNQPQHF
TGCAGTGCTAGAGATCGGGGTCAGGGGAGCAATCAGCCCCAGCATTTT
>TRBJ2-3|TRBV12-3/TRBV12-4|TRBD2|few
CASSLILAGSTDTQYF
TGTGCCAGCAGTCTCATTTTAGCGGGGTCCACAGATACGCAGTATTTT
>TRBJ2-1|TRBV6-2/TRBV6-3|-|few
CASTRLSGLSSYNEQFF
TGTGCCAGCACCCGTCTGAGCGGGCTAAGCTCCTACAATGAGCAGTTCTTC
>TRBJ2-2|TRBV11-2|-|few
CASSPVGGANTGELFF
TGTGCCAGCAGCCCGGTGGGAGGTGCGAACACCGGGGAGCTGTTTTTT
>TRBJ2-7|TRBV27|TRBD2|few
CASSFTGGLSYEQYF
TGTGCCAGCAGTTTTACGGGGGGACTCTCCTACGAGCAGTACTTC
>TRBJ1-5|TRBV28|TRBD1|-
CASSLGTGGLFGGLGYSNQPQHF
TGTGCCAGCAGTTTGGGGACAGGGGGCTTATTCGGCGGCTTGGGGTATAGCAATCAGCCCCAGCATTTT
>TRBJ1-1|TRBV7-8|-|few
CASSLHGTLNTEAFF
TGTGCCAGCAGCTTACACGGCACTTTGAACACTGAAGCTTTCTTT
>TRBJ2-2|TRBV7-3|TRBD1|few
CASSPRDRGEELFF
TGTGCCAGCAGCCCCCGGGACAGGGGGGAAGAGCTGTTTTTT
>TRBJ2-1|TRBV11-2|TRBD2|-
CASSSRGTSGNEQFF
TGTGCCAGCAGCTCCCGGGGGACTAGCGGCAATGAGCAGTTCTTC
>TRBJ2-7|TRBV29-1|-|-
CSVCPGQCYEQYF
TGCAGCGTCTGCCCCGGACAGTGCTACGAGCAGTACTTC
>TRBJ1-6|TRBV4-1|TRBD1|few
CASSDSGTGYSPLHF
TGCGCCAGCAGCGACTCCGGGACAGGCTATTCACCCCTCCACTTT
>TRBJ2-1|TRBV20-1|-|few
CSASRRERVYNEQFF
TGCAGTGCTAGTAGGCGGGAACGGGTGTACAATGAGCAGTTCTTC
>TRBJ2-6|TRBV5-1|TRBD1|-
CASSSRRDRAGANVLTF
TGCGCCAGCAGCTCTCGCCGAGACAGGGCTGGGGCCAACGTCCTGACTTTC
>TRBJ1-5|TRBV6-2/TRBV6-3|TRBD1|few
CASPRTGGTQPQHF
TGTGCCAGCCCCAGGACAGGAGGAACGCAGCCCCAGCATTTT